These 21 T cell receptor beta chains originate from one sample sequenced in a study of blood T cell repertoires in COVID-19. Assay: immunoSEQ multiplex PCR; the TCRdb copy retains only in-frame clones and omits some. The sample gives fewer than 250,000 clones, approximately 87% of which show up once; approximately 2.6% is in the top ten. The source material was peripheral blood. The receptors here all came from a woman aged 70-85 years with active or convalescent COVID-19.

The chain couples TRBV7-9 to TRBJ2-2; 7 positions agree with TRBD1. The CDR3 consists of 18 residues. Germline lookup yields CDR1 SEHNR and CDR2 FQNEAQ (reference sequence). V was pared by 5 bases and J by 1 base, with 13 bases of the junction left unmatched. For the CDR3, the DNA is TGTGCCAGCAGCCCTTCGCTCGGACAGGCCCTGAACACCGGGGAGCTGTTTTTT. This gives the protein CASSPSLGQALNTGELFF.

The chain employs TRBV9 and TRBJ1-2; TRBD1 agrees at 8 bases. The CDR3 is made up of 15 amino acids. Germline CDR1 and CDR2: SGDLS and YYNGEE. V was clipped by 3 bases and J by 0 bases; unmatched bases: 4. The DNA of the CDR3 is TGTGCCAGCAGCGCAGGGGGCAGGACTAACTATGGCTACACCTTC. It codes for CASSAGGRTNYGYTF.

This clone was counted only a few times. The gene calls are TRBV7-2 and TRBJ2-7; a weak D match, TRBD1 (6 bases). With 4 bases removed from V and 3 bases from J, the gap between germline ends came to 13 bases. Germline CDR1 reads SGHTA; CDR2 reads FQGNSA. The CDR3 consists of 14 residues. CDR3 in amino acids: CASSSSGADYEQYF. The CDR3 DNA follows: TGTGCCAGCAGCTCTTCAGGGGCAGACTACGAGCAGTACTTC. The full variable domain, rest sourced from reference TRBV7-2 and TRBJ2-7, is GAGVSQSPSNKVTEKGKDVELRCDPISGHTALYWYRQSLGQGLEFLIYFQGNSAPDKSGLPSDRFSAERTGGSVSTLTIQRTQQEDSAVYLCASSSSGADYEQYFGPGTRLTVT.

This chain joins TRBV2 and TRBJ1-4, with a weak D call TRBD1 (6 bases). The CDR3 totals 14 residues. The V gene's germline CDR1 is SNHLY and CDR2 FYNNEI. The germline V and J ends were trimmed by 5 bases and 5 bases, with 12 bases remaining between them. The CDR3 here is CASSNLQGNEKLFF. The CDR3, as DNA: TGTGCCAGCAGTAATCTCCAGGGGAATGAAAAACTGTTTTTT.

CDR3 DNA sequence: TGTGCCAGTAGGTCCGGACAGGGCATTCAAGAGACCCAGTACTTC. Translating gives CASRSGQGIQETQYF. J is TRBJ2-5 and V is TRBV19, with 8 bases matching TRBD1. Germline V gene lookup returns CDR1 LNHDA and CDR2 SQIVND (reference sequence). J gave up 2 bases and V 6 bases, and 8 bases lay outside the gene matches. This CDR3 is built from 15 residues.

The chain recombines TRBV3-1 (or the pseudogene TRBV3-2) with TRBJ2-5, with 7 nucleotides matching TRBD1. The CDR3 has 14 residues. The germline CDR1 and CDR2 sequences are LGHDT and YNNKEL (reference sequence). Germline trimming cut 6 bases from V and 3 bases from J; bases unmatched to any gene: 7. The chain's CDR3 is CASSPDGTEETQYF. CDR3 DNA sequence: TGTGCCAGCAGTCCCGACGGGACAGAAGAGACCCAGTACTTC.

The V gene is TRBV20-1, the J gene TRBJ2-7; possibly TRBD1 for D (6 bases). The CDR3 has 11 amino acids. CDR1 is DFQATT and CDR2 is SNEGSKA in the germline V gene (reference sequence). This CDR3 reads CRVESGDEQYF. The CDR3 nucleotides are TGCAGGGTCGAATCAGGGGACGAGCAGTACTTC.

This clone was seen a handful of times. The chain recombines TRBV5-1 with TRBJ1-4; no clear D gene. Germline CDR1 is SGHRS and CDR2 is YFSETQ. The V end was cut by 0 bases, the J end by 0 bases, with 12 bases between. The length of the CDR3 is 17 residues. CDR3 protein: CASSLGPGVSTNEKLFF. CDR3 nucleotides: TGCGCCAGCAGCTTGGGTCCAGGCGTCTCAACTAATGAAAAACTGTTTTTT.

This clone was seen only a few times. J is TRBJ2-1 and V is TRBV7-2, with 7 positions matching TRBD1. Losses at the gene ends were 5 bases for V and 8 bases for J; bases not matched to a gene: 15. The germline V gene encodes CDR1 SGHTA and CDR2 FQGNSA. The CDR3 contains 16 residues. The CDR3, as DNA: TGTGCCAGCAGCCCAGGGGGTGGCGTCCTTTGGGATGAGCAGTTCTTC. Translated: CASSPGGGVLWDEQFF.

The J gene is TRBJ2-7, the V gene TRBV28; 13 nucleotides agree with TRBD2. The CDR3 loop spans 17 amino acids. V was clipped by 5 bases and J by 6 bases; unmatched bases: 13. Germline CDR1 reads MDHEN; CDR2 reads SYDVKM. CDR3 amino acids: CASSPGLAGEWGFEQYF. CDR3 sequence (DNA): TGTGCCAGCAGTCCCGGACTAGCGGGAGAGTGGGGATTCGAGCAGTACTTC.

J is TRBJ1-6 and V is TRBV18; no clear D gene. Looked up from germline, CDR1 is KGHSH and CDR2 is LQKENI. CDR3 size: 15 residues. Trimming removed 4 bases from V and 5 bases from J, with 12 bases in between. The CDR3 sequence: CASSQSWQDNSPLHF. CDR3 DNA: TGTGCCAGCTCACAATCTTGGCAGGATAATTCACCCCTCCACTTT.

In its sample, this clone was seen a few times. V usage is TRBV6-7 and J usage is TRBJ2-7; D may be TRBD1 (6 bases). TRBV6-7 is an ORF, and what it does is uncertain. V lost 3 bases and J 3 bases, leaving 15 bases between the germline ends. This CDR3 is built from 15 residues. The CDR3 sequence: CASSYQGQLIYEQYF. CDR3 DNA sequence: TGTGCCAGCAGTTATCAAGGACAGCTTATCTACGAGCAGTACTTC.

This clone was observed a few times. The genes are TRBV28 and TRBJ2-2; 8 nucleotides line up with TRBD2. The V gene end was trimmed by 4 bases and the J gene end by 3 bases; junction bases not matched to a gene: 7. CDR1 and CDR2 from the germline V gene are MDHEN and SYDVKM. The CDR3 length is 16 residues. The CDR3 coding sequence is TGTGCCAGCAGTTCCGTAACTAGCGGATACACCGGGGAGCTGTTTTTT. It specifies CASSSVTSGYTGELFF.

This sequence joins TRBV11-2 and TRBJ1-1, with no clear D. Germline V lookup: CDR1 SGHAT, CDR2 FQNNGV. V lost 0 bases and J 11 bases, leaving 13 bases between the germline ends. This CDR3 contains 13 residues. The CDR3 here is CASSLDLRGSAFF. CDR3 in DNA: TGTGCCAGCAGCTTAGATCTGCGGGGTTCGGCTTTCTTT.

The genes are TRBV4-1 and TRBJ2-7; 7 bases are a match to TRBD2. Trimming cost V 0 bases and J 2 bases; bases outside gene matches: 7. The V gene's germline CDR1 is MGHRA and CDR2 YSYEKL. The CDR3 spans 16 residues. The CDR3 DNA reads as TGCGCCAGCAGCCAAGAGGCTAGCGGAACCACCTACGAGCAGTACTTC. Translating gives CASSQEASGTTYEQYF.

This clone was picked up a small number of times. V is TRBV2 and J is TRBJ1-6; 9 bases agree with TRBD1. Germline V lookup: CDR1 SNHLY, CDR2 FYNNEI. The CDR3 contains 16 residues. J was trimmed by 11 bases and V by 1 base; bases with no gene match: 9. The CDR3 reads CASSEGYRGPGTPLHF. The CDR3 DNA sequence: TGTGCCAGCAGTGAAGGATACAGGGGGCCGGGGACACCCCTCCACTTT.

V is TRBV19 and J is TRBJ1-2; weak D call: TRBD1 (6 bases). Between the trimmed V and J ends, which lost 5 bases and 4 bases, there was a span of 11 bases. Germline CDR1 and CDR2: LNHDA and SQIVND (reference sequence). CDR3 length: 13 amino acids. The CDR3 region has the DNA TGTGCCAGTAGTGTGACAGGCCCCTATGGCTACACCTTC. Its protein is CASSVTGPYGYTF.

This clone has more than one count but fewer than ten. The V gene is TRBV6-5, the J gene TRBJ2-7, with D perhaps matching TRBD1 (6 bases). The CDR3 spans 14 residues. V gave up 5 bases and J gave up 3 bases, with 14 bases separating them. Germline lookup yields CDR1 MNHEY and CDR2 SVGAGI. DNA of the CDR3: TGTGCCAGCAGTACCTCGGACAGTTTCTACGAGCAGTACTTC. Its translation: CASSTSDSFYEQYF.

This clone was seen a few times. CDR3 loop: CASSLGNRMDNEQFF. CDR3 DNA sequence: TGTGCCAGCAGTCTGGGGAACAGGATGGACAATGAGCAGTTCTTC. The chain is built from TRBV5-8 and TRBJ2-1; D possibly corresponds to TRBD1 (5 bases). Deletions cut 5 bases from V and 5 bases from J, with 17 bases between. Germline V gene data show CDR1 as SGHTS and CDR2 as YDEGEE. This CDR3 has 15 amino acids.

This clone was seen just once. The CDR3 DNA sequence: TGTGCCACATCCGGTACTAGCGGGTCTTATACGCAGTATTTT. Translated, it gives CATSGTSGSYTQYF. The genes are TRBV19 and TRBJ2-3; 9 bases are shared with TRBD2. In germline, CDR1 is LNHDA, CDR2 SQIVND (reference sequence). This CDR3 has 14 amino acids. Germline trimming cut 10 bases from V and 7 bases from J; bases unmatched to any gene: 12.

The chain uses TRBV5-1 and TRBJ1-1, with D perhaps matching TRBD1 (5 bases). Germline assignment: CDR1 SGHRS and CDR2 YFSETQ. The V end was cut by 7 bases, the J end by 6 bases, with 19 bases between. This CDR3 spans 14 amino acids. CDR3 DNA sequence: TGCGCCAGCTCGGCGGGGCCTGAAGCAGCTGAAGCTTTCTTT. Its protein product is CASSAGPEAAEAFF.